Each of the 15 T cell receptor beta chains below was sequenced from the same sample in a study of blood T cell repertoires in COVID-19. Only in-frame clones appear in the TCRdb table, and some are missing; sequencing was by immunoSEQ multiplex PCR. The sample has about 220,000 clones, roughly 87% seen once. Sequenced input: PBMCs or T cells enriched from blood (not recorded which). The receptors were sampled from a woman in her twenties or thirties with acute COVID-19.

V is TRBV27 and J is TRBJ2-2; D may be TRBD2 (5 bases). The V gene lost 10 bases and the J gene lost 6 bases, with 9 bases spanning the gap. The CDR3 consists of 11 residues. Germline lookup yields CDR1 MNHEY and CDR2 SMNVEV (reference sequence). In DNA, the CDR3 is TGTGCCATCGGGGTACCCGGGGAGCTGTTTTTT. This codes for CAIGVPGELFF.

The genes are TRBV19 and TRBJ1-2; D perhaps matches TRBD1 (6 bases). This CDR3 contains 15 residues. V was clipped by 5 bases and J by 2 bases, with 15 bases between them. Germline loops: CDR1 LNHDA, CDR2 SQIVND (reference sequence). CDR3 sequence (DNA): TGTGCCAGTAGTCCACGGACAGACCACAACTATGGCTACACCTTC. Amino acids: CASSPRTDHNYGYTF. The full variable domain, completed using reference TRBV19 and TRBJ1-2, is DGGITQSPKYLFRKEGQNVTLSCEQNLNHDAMYWYRQDPGQGLRLIYYSQIVNDFQKGDIAEGYSVSREKKESFPLTVTSAQKNPTAFYLCASSPRTDHNYGYTFGSGTRLTVV.

The rearrangement joins TRBV5-1 to TRBJ1-1; 7 nucleotides line up with TRBD1. CDR1 is SGHRS, CDR2 YFSETQ, per germline. V gave up 0 bases and J gave up 4 bases; unmatched junction bases: 3. The CDR3 length is 14 residues. The CDR3 reads CASSLGDRITEAFF. Here the CDR3 DNA reads TGCGCCAGCAGCTTGGGGGACAGAATCACTGAAGCTTTCTTT.

The V call is TRBV7-9, the J call TRBJ1-6; D not certain. The ends were cut back, 11 bases at V and 4 bases at J, with 9 bases in the middle. This CDR3 has 12 amino acids. In germline, CDR1 is SEHNR, CDR2 FQNEAQ (reference sequence). CDR3 loop: CAGEGYNSPLHF. The CDR3 DNA reads as TGTGCCGGGGAGGGTTATAATTCACCCCTCCACTTT.

This chain connects TRBV5-1 to TRBJ2-7; D perhaps matches TRBD1 (6 bases). V lost 0 bases to trimming and J lost 5 bases, with 15 bases between them. The germline CDR1 and CDR2 sequences are SGHRS and YFSETQ. The CDR3 has 15 amino acids. This CDR3 is CASSLVYGRGHEQYF. Written as DNA, the CDR3 is TGCGCCAGCAGCTTGGTGTACGGCAGGGGCCACGAGCAGTACTTC.

CDR3 residues: CASTSGYGYTF. CDR3 sequence (DNA): TGTGCCAGCACGTCCGGCTATGGCTACACCTTC. The chain uses TRBV2 and TRBJ1-2; no reliable D call. Germline V gives CDR1 SNHLY, CDR2 FYNNEI. V was pared by 7 bases and J by 4 bases, with 7 bases between. CDR3 length: 11 residues. The variable domain in full, completed from reference TRBV2 and TRBJ1-2, reads EPEVTQTPSHQVTQMGQEVILRCVPISNHLYFYWYRQILGQKVEFLVSFYNNEISEKSEIFDDQFSVERPDGSNFTLKIRSTKLEDSAMYFCASTSGYGYTFGSGTRLTVV.

This clone showed up just once. Here the CDR3 DNA reads TGTGCCAGCAGCTTCGGGGGTTCCTACAATGAGCAGTTCTTC. As protein: CASSFGGSYNEQFF. V is TRBV7-2 and J is TRBJ2-1; D is possibly TRBD2 (6 bases). Germline CDR1 and CDR2: SGHTA and FQGNSA. The CDR3 is 14 amino acids. Trimming left V 3 bases short and J 1 base short, with 7 bases between.

V usage is TRBV3-1 (or the pseudogene TRBV3-2) and J usage is TRBJ2-5; TRBD2 aligns across 12 bases. From germline, CDR1 is LGHDT and CDR2 YNNKEL (reference sequence). The V gene end was trimmed by 5 bases and the J gene end by 3 bases; junction bases not matched to a gene: 10. This CDR3 comprises 17 residues. The CDR3 is CASSSGTSGPREETQYF. For the CDR3, the DNA is TGTGCCAGCAGCAGCGGGACTAGCGGGCCGAGGGAAGAGACCCAGTACTTC.

The CDR3 loop reads CASRTRVVGNTIYF. The CDR3 nucleotides are TGTGCCAGCAGGACCAGGGTCGTCGGAAACACCATATATTTT. The chain uses TRBV2 and TRBJ1-3, with TRBD1 as a possible D gene (5 bases). Trimming took 6 bases from V and 4 from J, leaving 13 bases between them. Germline V gene lookup returns CDR1 SNHLY and CDR2 FYNNEI. The CDR3 totals 14 residues. Looking up the rest from reference TRBV2 and TRBJ1-3 gives the full variable domain: EPEVTQTPSHQVTQMGQEVILRCVPISNHLYFYWYRQILGQKVEFLVSFYNNEISEKSEIFDDQFSVERPDGSNFTLKIRSTKLEDSAMYFCASRTRVVGNTIYFGEGSWLTVV.

V is TRBV7-6 and J is TRBJ2-7, with 9 positions matching TRBD1. Germline V gene lookup returns CDR1 SGHVS and CDR2 FNYEAQ. The ends lost 0 bases at V and 6 bases at J; junction bases unmatched: 6. The CDR3 is 15 residues long. The CDR3 DNA is TGTGCCAGCAGCTTAGCGGGACAGGGACCCTCCGAGCAGTACTTC. The encoded protein is CASSLAGQGPSEQYF. The whole variable domain, remainder taken from reference TRBV7-6 and TRBJ2-7, is GAGVSQSPRYKVTKRGQDVALRCDPISGHVSLYWYRQALGQGPEFLTYFNYEAQQDKSGLPNDRFSAERPEGSISTLTIQRTEQRDSAMYRCASSLAGQGPSEQYFGPGTRLTVT.

The chain couples TRBV4-1 to TRBJ1-5; D not certain. There are 13 residues in the CDR3. Trimming cost V 4 bases and J 6 bases, with 10 bases left between them. Germline lookup yields CDR1 MGHRA and CDR2 YSYEKL. For the CDR3, the DNA is TGCGCCAGCAGCCCGGTTGCCGTTCAGCCCCAGCATTTT. Residues: CASSPVAVQPQHF.

V gene TRBV7-9 combines with J gene TRBJ2-5; D perhaps matches TRBD2 (5 bases). Germline values: CDR1 SEHNR, CDR2 FQNEAQ (reference sequence). V was shortened by 2 bases and J by 5 bases, with 9 bases between the two germline ends. The CDR3 totals 13 residues. The CDR3 DNA is TGTGCCAGCAGCTTATCGGGGTGGGAGACCCAGTACTTC. It translates to CASSLSGWETQYF.

This sequence joins TRBV2 and TRBJ2-5, with unresolved D. The CDR3 is 14 amino acids. The germline V and J ends were trimmed by 2 bases and 3 bases, with 10 bases remaining between them. Germline values: CDR1 SNHLY, CDR2 FYNNEI. The CDR3 DNA reads as TGTGCCAGCAGTGAAATTTGGAGTGAAGAGACCCAGTACTTC. It translates to CASSEIWSEETQYF.

V gene TRBV18 combines with J gene TRBJ1-1; TRBD1 is a possible D gene (6 bases). This CDR3 has 15 amino acids. Germline-derived CDR1 and CDR2 are KGHSH and LQKENI. Trimming stripped 2 bases from V and 1 base from J, with 11 bases between. The chain's CDR3 is CASSPVSGENTEAFF. As DNA, the CDR3 is TGTGCCAGCTCACCAGTCTCAGGGGAGAACACTGAAGCTTTCTTT.

This clone appeared a single time. This chain links TRBV3-1 (or the pseudogene TRBV3-2) with TRBJ1-2; a possible D gene is TRBD1 (5 bases). CDR1 and CDR2 (germline): LGHDT, YNNKEL (reference sequence). Trimming shortened V by 5 bases and J by 5 bases, and 12 bases separated the two germline ends. The CDR3 sequence is 13 residues long. The CDR3 DNA reads TGTGCCAGCAGCGACAGTGCCCTATATGGCTACACCTTC. This translates into CASSDSALYGYTF.